Following are 17 T cell receptor beta chains from one sample sequenced in a study of T cell changes during pregnancy in multiple sclerosis (dated by TCRdb to between 2019 and 2020). Receptor libraries were prepared by the immunoSEQ multiplex PCR assay. TCRdb mirrors the immuneACCESS table, restricted to in-frame sequences. Some clones are absent from its copies; in checked studies, under half trace to an unresolved V gene, and the reason for the others is unknown. The sample table records about 51,000 clones; less than 95% of these occur just once. Jointly, the top ten make up roughly 3% of the sample. The sequenced sample was CD8+ T cells from peripheral blood mononuclear cells, obtained in the second trimester of pregnancy. The receptors were gathered from a female donor with multiple sclerosis, enrolled in a pregnancy study.

The V and J genes are TRBV18 and TRBJ1-1; TRBD1 aligns across 7 bases. The trim removed 4 bases at V and 12 bases at J, leaving 11 bases unmatched. The length of the CDR3 is 13 residues. The germline gives CDR1 KGHSH, CDR2 LQKENI. CDR3: CASSLSDRQNPFF. For the CDR3, the DNA is TGTGCCAGCTCACTCTCGGACAGGCAGAACCCTTTCTTT.

V is TRBV30 and J is TRBJ2-1, with D perhaps matching TRBD2 (6 bases). This CDR3 has 14 amino acids. Germline V gene data show CDR1 as GTSNPN and CDR2 as SVGIG (reference sequence). The V gene lost 4 bases and the J gene lost 4 bases, with 14 bases spanning the gap. Here the CDR3 reads CAWNTGTSYNEQFF. The CDR3 DNA reads as TGTGCCTGGAACACCGGGACTTCTTACAATGAGCAGTTCTTC.

This clone was observed once. The chain couples TRBV14 to TRBJ1-2, with D possibly being TRBD1 (5 bases). Germline assignment: CDR1 SGHDN and CDR2 FVKESK. With 1 base removed from V and 3 bases from J, the gap between germline ends came to 6 bases. CDR3 size: 13 residues. CDR3: CASSQAGHYGYTF. For the CDR3, the DNA is TGTGCCAGCAGCCAAGCAGGGCACTATGGCTACACCTTC. Full variable domain (remainder filled in from reference TRBV14 and TRBJ1-2): EAGVTQFPSHSVIEKGQTVTLRCDPISGHDNLYWYRRVMGKEIKFLLHFVKESKQDESGMPNNRFLAERTGGTYSTLKVQPAELEDSGVYFCASSQAGHYGYTFGSGTRLTVV.

The chain carries TRBV11-2 and TRBJ1-1; 7 bases line up with TRBD1. CDR1 and CDR2 from the germline V gene are SGHAT and FQNNGV. Losses at the gene ends were 0 bases for V and 0 bases for J; bases not matched to a gene: 7. This CDR3 spans 17 amino acids. The CDR3 is CASSLEGRGELNTEAFF. The DNA for the CDR3 is TGTGCCAGCAGCTTAGAGGGCAGGGGGGAGCTGAACACTGAAGCTTTCTTT.

The chain has TRBV5-4 and TRBJ2-3; 13 positions agree with TRBD2. V gave up 4 bases and J gave up 2 bases; unmatched junction bases: 10. CDR3 length equals 18 residues. The germline V gene encodes CDR1 SGHNT and CDR2 YYREEE (reference sequence). Here the CDR3 DNA reads TGTGCCAGCAGCGGGGAAGGGACTAGCGGGGAGCCCACAGATACGCAGTATTTT. Translation gives CASSGEGTSGEPTDTQYF.

The rearrangement joins TRBV9 to TRBJ2-7, with no clear D. V dropped 1 base and J dropped 1 base, with 9 bases sitting between them. The CDR3 runs 14 residues. Germline CDR1 reads SGDLS; CDR2 reads YYNGEE. As DNA, the CDR3 is TGTGCCAGCAGCGTAAGCCACTCATCCTACGAGCAGTACTTC. As protein: CASSVSHSSYEQYF.

The chain uses TRBV27 and TRBJ1-2, with no clear D. This CDR3 is 14 amino acids long. Trimming took 3 bases from V and 6 from J, leaving 14 bases between them. Germline CDR1 MNHEY, CDR2 SMNVEV (reference sequence). The chain's CDR3 is CASSLGWQEDGYTF. CDR3 bases: TGTGCCAGCAGTTTGGGGTGGCAGGAGGATGGCTACACCTTC.

This sequence joins TRBV5-6 and TRBJ1-5; TRBD1 is a possible D gene (5 bases). The CDR3 extends over 13 amino acids. Germline V gene data show CDR1 as SGHDT and CDR2 as YYEEEE. With 7 bases removed from V and 4 bases from J, the gap between germline ends came to 12 bases. The CDR3 coding sequence is TGTGCCAGCTCCCAGGGCAGTAATCAGCCCCAGCATTTT. It codes for CASSQGSNQPQHF.

This clone has a single count. The chain carries TRBV18 and TRBJ2-2, with 8 bases matching TRBD1. The J segment lost 4 bases and the V segment lost 6 bases, leaving 7 bases of the junction unmatched. The CDR3 runs to 15 residues. Germline loops: CDR1 KGHSH, CDR2 LQKENI. In nucleotides, the CDR3 is TGTGCCAGCTCGGAAAGGACAGGGAGCACCGGGGAGCTGTTTTTT. This sequence encodes CASSERTGSTGELFF. The full variable domain, completed using reference TRBV18 and TRBJ2-2, is NAGVMQNPRHLVRRRGQEARLRCSPMKGHSHVYWYRQLPEEGLKFMVYLQKENIIDESGMPKERFSAEFPKEGPSILRIQQVVRGDSAAYFCASSERTGSTGELFFGEGSRLTVL.

This sequence joins TRBV27 and TRBJ2-3; TRBD1 agrees at 7 bases. Germline values: CDR1 MNHEY, CDR2 SMNVEV (reference sequence). V gave up 0 bases and J gave up 2 bases; unmatched junction bases: 5. The CDR3 length is 16 residues. The CDR3 DNA is TGTGCCAGCAGTTTATCGGGACAGCCGATCACAGATACGCAGTATTTT. Translating gives CASSLSGQPITDTQYF.

The rearrangement links TRBV7-8 to TRBJ1-2, with D possibly matching TRBD1 (5 bases). CDR3 length: 13 amino acids. Germline assignment: CDR1 SGHVS and CDR2 FQNEAQ. V was cut by 1 base and J by 7 bases, with 10 bases left in between. The DNA for the CDR3 is TGTGCCAGCAGCTTAGGGCAGGGCTCTGGCTACACCTTC. As protein: CASSLGQGSGYTF.

This chain uses TRBV7-2 with TRBJ2-3, with TRBD2 as a possible D gene (7 bases). Germline-derived CDR1 and CDR2 are SGHTA and FQGNSA. CDR3 length: 16 residues. Trimming left V 4 bases short and J 3 bases short, with 17 bases between. DNA of the CDR3: TGTGCCAGCAGCTCCCTGGGGGGGGGCCTTACAGATACGCAGTATTTT. Translating it yields CASSSLGGGLTDTQYF.

The genes are TRBV2 and TRBJ2-5, with TRBD1 matching over 7 bases. The V and J ends lost 10 bases and 3 bases, in that order; junction bases with no gene match: 11. The CDR3 extends over 14 amino acids. Germline V gives CDR1 SNHLY, CDR2 FYNNEI. Written as DNA, the CDR3 is TGTGCCACCGCGGCCGGGACAGAAAAAGAGACCCAGTACTTC. This encodes CATAAGTEKETQYF.

The chain combines TRBV6-5 with TRBJ2-7; no firm D call. The germline V gene has CDR1 MNHEY and CDR2 SVGAGI. The V end lost 3 bases, the J end lost 3 bases, and 12 bases lay between the germline ends. The CDR3 runs to 14 residues. The CDR3 sequence is CASSYGLGIYEQYF. As DNA, the CDR3 is TGTGCCAGCAGTTATGGGCTCGGAATCTACGAGCAGTACTTC.

The chain has TRBV5-4 and TRBJ2-5; a weak D match, TRBD2 (5 bases). This CDR3 contains 13 residues. V lost 0 bases to trimming and J lost 3 bases, with 6 bases between them. The germline V gene has CDR1 SGHNT and CDR2 YYREEE (reference sequence). CDR3 in DNA: TGTGCCAGCAGCTTGGAAGCGGAAGAGACCCAGTACTTC. Encoded protein: CASSLEAEETQYF.

V gene TRBV9 combines with J gene TRBJ2-7; D perhaps matches TRBD1 (6 bases). This CDR3 has 14 residues. V was shortened by 0 bases and J by 4 bases, with 11 bases between the two germline ends. CDR1 is SGDLS and CDR2 is YYNGEE in the germline V gene. CDR3: CASSVDYREYEQYF. The CDR3 DNA reads TGTGCCAGCAGCGTAGATTACAGGGAGTACGAGCAGTACTTC. Looking up the rest from reference TRBV9 and TRBJ2-7 gives the full variable domain: DSGVTQTPKHLITATGQRVTLRCSPRSGDLSVYWYQQSLDQGLQFLIQYYNGEERAKGNILERFSAQQFPDLHSELNLSSLELGDSALYFCASSVDYREYEQYFGPGTRLTVT.

The rearrangement links TRBV7-3 to TRBJ1-6, with 7 nucleotides matching TRBD1. J lost 7 bases, V lost 4 bases, and 7 bases had no gene match. This CDR3 is 15 amino acids long. The germline V gene has CDR1 SGHTA and CDR2 FQGTGA. In DNA form, the CDR3 reads TGTGCCAGCAGCTCGACAGGGAAGGGGAATTCACCCCTCCACTTT. It yields the protein CASSSTGKGNSPLHF.